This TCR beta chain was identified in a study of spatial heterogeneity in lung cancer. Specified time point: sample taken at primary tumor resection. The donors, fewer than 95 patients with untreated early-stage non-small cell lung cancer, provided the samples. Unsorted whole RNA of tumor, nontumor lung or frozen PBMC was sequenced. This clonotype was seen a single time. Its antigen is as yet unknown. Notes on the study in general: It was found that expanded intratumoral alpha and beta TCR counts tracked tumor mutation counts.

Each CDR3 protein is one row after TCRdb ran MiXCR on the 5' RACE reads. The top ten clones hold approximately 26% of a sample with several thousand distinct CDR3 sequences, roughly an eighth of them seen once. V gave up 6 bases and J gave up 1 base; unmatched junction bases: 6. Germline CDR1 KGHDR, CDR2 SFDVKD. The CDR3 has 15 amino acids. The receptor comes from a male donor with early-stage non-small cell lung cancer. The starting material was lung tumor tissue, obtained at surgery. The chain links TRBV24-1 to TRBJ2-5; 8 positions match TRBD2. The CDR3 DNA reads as TGTGCCACCAGTTTTCCGGGAGGGCCCCAAGAGACCCAGTACTTC. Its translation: CATSFPGGPQETQYF.